This T cell receptor (beta chain) was profiled in a study of cytomegalovirus exposure and HLA in healthy donors. About the research overall: Across some 400 genotyped donors, 81% landed in the Caucasian-associated ancestry cluster.

Deletions cut 2 bases from V and 1 base from J, with 12 bases between. The CDR3 totals 16 residues. In germline, CDR1 is SGHTS, CDR2 YDEGEE. The study ran its PCR with 60 Vbeta and 13 Jbeta primers. Method: immunoSEQ multiplex PCR; TCRdb's copy keeps in-frame clones and lacks some. This table has tens of thousands of clones, approximately 76% appearing once. The rearrangement uses TRBV5-8 and TRBJ2-2; TRBD2 might be the D (5 bases). The sequencing input was PBMCs. The clonotype originates from a woman aged 25 to 39 in good health and CMV-seropositive. Here the CDR3 DNA reads TGTGCCAGCAGCTTAGGCGGGTTTTGGAACACCGGGGAGCTGTTTTTT. It specifies CASSLGGFWNTGELFF.